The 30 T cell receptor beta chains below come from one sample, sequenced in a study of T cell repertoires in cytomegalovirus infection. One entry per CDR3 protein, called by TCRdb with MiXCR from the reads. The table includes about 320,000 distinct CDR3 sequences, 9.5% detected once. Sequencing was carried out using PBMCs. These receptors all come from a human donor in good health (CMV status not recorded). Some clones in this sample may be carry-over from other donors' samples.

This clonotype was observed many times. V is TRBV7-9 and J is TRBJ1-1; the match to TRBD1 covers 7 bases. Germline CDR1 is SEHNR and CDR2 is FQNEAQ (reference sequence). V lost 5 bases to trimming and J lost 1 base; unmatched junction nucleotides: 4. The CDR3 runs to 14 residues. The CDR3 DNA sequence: TGTGCCAGCAGCATACAGGGGTCGAACACTGAAGCTTTCTTT. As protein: CASSIQGSNTEAFF. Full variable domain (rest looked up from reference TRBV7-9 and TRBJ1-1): DTGVSQNPRHKITKRGQNVTFRCDPISEHNRLYWYRQTLGQGPEFLTYFQNEAQLEKSRLLSDRFSAERPKGSFSTLEIQRTEQGDSAMYLCASSIQGSNTEAFFGQGTRLTVV.

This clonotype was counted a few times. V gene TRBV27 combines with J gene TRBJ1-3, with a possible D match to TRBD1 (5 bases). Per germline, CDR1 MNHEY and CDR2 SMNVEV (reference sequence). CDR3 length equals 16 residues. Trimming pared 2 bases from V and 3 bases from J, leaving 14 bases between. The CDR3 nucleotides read TGTGCCAGCAGTTTACAGGGCAGCCGAGGTGGAAACACCATATATTTT. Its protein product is CASSLQGSRGGNTIYF.

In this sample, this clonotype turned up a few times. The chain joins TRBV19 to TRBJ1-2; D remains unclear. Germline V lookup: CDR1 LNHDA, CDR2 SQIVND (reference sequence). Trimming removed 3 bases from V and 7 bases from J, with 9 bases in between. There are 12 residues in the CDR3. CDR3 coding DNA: TGTGCCAGTAGTATTAGCCTCCTTGGCTACACCTTC. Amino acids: CASSISLLGYTF.

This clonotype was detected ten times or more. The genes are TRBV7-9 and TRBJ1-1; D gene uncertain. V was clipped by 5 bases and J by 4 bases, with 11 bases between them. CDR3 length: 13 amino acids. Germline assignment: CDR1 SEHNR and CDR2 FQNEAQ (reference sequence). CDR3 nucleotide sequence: TGTGCCAGCAGCGCTGACGGGAGCACTGAAGCTTTCTTT. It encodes CASSADGSTEAFF.

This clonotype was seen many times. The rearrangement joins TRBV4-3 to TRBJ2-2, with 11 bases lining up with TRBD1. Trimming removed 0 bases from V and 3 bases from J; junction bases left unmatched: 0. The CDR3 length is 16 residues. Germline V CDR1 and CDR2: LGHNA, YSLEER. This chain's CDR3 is CASSQEDRGHTGELFF. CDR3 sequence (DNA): TGCGCCAGCAGCCAAGAGGACAGGGGGCACACCGGGGAGCTGTTTTTT.

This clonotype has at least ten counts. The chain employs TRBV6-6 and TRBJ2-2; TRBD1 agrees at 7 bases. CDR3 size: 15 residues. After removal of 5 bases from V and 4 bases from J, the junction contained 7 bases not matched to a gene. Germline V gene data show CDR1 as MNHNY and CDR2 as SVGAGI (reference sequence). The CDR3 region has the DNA TGTGCCAGCAGTGCACTGACAGGGAGCACCGGGGAGCTGTTTTTT. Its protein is CASSALTGSTGELFF.

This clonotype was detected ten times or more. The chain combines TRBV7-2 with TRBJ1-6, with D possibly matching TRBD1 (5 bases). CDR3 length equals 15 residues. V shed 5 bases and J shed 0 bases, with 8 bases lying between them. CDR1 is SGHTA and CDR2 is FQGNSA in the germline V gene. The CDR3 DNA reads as TGTGCCAGCAGCCCAGGGAGCTCCTATAATTCACCCCTCCACTTT. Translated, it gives CASSPGSSYNSPLHF.

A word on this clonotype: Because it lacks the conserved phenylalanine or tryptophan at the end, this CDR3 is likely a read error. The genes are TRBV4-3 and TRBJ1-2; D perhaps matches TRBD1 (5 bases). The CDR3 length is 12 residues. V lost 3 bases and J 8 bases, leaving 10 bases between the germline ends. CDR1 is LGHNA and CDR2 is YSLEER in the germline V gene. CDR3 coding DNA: TGCGCCAGCAGCCAGGGGGTAGGAGGCTACACCCTC. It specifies CASSQGVGGYTL.

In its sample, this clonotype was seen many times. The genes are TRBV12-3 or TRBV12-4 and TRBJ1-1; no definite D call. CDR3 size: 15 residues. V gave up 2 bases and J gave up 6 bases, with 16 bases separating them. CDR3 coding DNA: TGTGCCAGCAGTTTATCCCTAGGGCAGGCCCCTGAAGCTTTCTTT. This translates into CASSLSLGQAPEAFF.

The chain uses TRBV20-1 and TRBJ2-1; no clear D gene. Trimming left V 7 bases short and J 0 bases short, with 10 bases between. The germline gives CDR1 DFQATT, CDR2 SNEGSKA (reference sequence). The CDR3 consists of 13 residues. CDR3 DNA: TGCAGTGAGTCACTAAGCTCCTACAATGAGCAGTTCTTC. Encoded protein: CSESLSSYNEQFF.

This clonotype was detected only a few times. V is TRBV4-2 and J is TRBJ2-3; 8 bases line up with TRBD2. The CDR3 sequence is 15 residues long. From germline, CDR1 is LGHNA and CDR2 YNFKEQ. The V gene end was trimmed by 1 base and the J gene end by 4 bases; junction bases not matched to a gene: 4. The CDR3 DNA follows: TGTGCCAGCAGCCAAGCAGCGGGAGTGGCAGATACGCAGTATTTT. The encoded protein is CASSQAAGVADTQYF.

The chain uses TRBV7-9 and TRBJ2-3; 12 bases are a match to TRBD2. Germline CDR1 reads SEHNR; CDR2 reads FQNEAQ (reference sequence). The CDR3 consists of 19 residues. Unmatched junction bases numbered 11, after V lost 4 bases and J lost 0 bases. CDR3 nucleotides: TGTGCCAGCAGCTCTCGCGGACTAGCGGGGCCTCCTAGCACAGATACGCAGTATTTT. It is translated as CASSSRGLAGPPSTDTQYF.

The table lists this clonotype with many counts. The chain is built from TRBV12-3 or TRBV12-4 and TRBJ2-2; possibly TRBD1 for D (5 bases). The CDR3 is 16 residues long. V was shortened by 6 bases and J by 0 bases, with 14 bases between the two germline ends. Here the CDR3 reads CASRAGQPSNTGELFF. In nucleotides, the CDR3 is TGTGCCAGCAGAGCAGGGCAGCCGTCGAACACCGGGGAGCTGTTTTTT.

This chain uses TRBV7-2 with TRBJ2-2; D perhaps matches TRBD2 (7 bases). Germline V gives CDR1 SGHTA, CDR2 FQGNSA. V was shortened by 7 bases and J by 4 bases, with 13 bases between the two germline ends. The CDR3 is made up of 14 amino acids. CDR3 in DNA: TGTGCCAGCAACTGGGGGGGCACCACCGGGGAGCTGTTTTTT. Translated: CASNWGGTTGELFF. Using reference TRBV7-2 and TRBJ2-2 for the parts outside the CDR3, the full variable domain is GAGVSQSPSNKVTEKGKDVELRCDPISGHTALYWYRQSLGQGLEFLIYFQGNSAPDKSGLPSDRFSAERTGGSVSTLTIQRTQQEDSAVYLCASNWGGTTGELFFGEGSRLTVL.

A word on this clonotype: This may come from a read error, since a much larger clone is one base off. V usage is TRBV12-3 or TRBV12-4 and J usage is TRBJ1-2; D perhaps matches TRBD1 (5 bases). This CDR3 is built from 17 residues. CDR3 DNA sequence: TGTGCCGGCAGTTTGTCTATACGGGACCGAGGCGGATATGGCTACACCTTC. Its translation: CAGSLSIRDRGGYGYTF.

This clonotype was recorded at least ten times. The CDR3 coding sequence is TGCGCCAGCAGCCAAGAGGGGCGGGAGGACAATGAGCAGTTCTTC. Translation: CASSQEGREDNEQFF. The chain joins TRBV4-3 to TRBJ2-1; the match to TRBD2 covers 8 bases. The ends lost 0 bases at V and 5 bases at J; junction bases unmatched: 3. The V gene's germline CDR1 is LGHNA and CDR2 YSLEER. The CDR3 contains 15 residues.

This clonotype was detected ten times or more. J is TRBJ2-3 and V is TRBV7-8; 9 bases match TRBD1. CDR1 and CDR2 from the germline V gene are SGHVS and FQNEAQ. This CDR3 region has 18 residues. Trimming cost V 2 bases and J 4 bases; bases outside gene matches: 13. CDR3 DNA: TGTGCCAGCAGCTTATTTAGAGGACAGGGGAGTCGGGCAGATACGCAGTATTTT. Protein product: CASSLFRGQGSRADTQYF.

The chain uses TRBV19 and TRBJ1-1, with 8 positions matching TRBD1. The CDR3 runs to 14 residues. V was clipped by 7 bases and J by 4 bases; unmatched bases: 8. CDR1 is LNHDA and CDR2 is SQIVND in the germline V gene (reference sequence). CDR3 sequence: CASKTDRGVTEAFF. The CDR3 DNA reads TGTGCCAGTAAAACCGACAGGGGAGTCACTGAAGCTTTCTTT.

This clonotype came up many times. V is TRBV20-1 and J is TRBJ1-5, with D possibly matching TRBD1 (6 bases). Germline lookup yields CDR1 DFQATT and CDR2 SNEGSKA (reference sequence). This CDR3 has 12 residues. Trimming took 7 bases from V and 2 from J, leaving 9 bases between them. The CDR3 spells CSVAGGNQPQHF. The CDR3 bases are TGCAGTGTTGCAGGGGGCAATCAGCCCCAGCATTTT.

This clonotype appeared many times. The CDR3 DNA follows: TGTGCCAGCAGCTTAGGGGGGGGACTAGCGGGAGTTAGGAATGAGCAGTTCTTC. As protein: CASSLGGGLAGVRNEQFF. V and J are TRBV7-2 and TRBJ2-1, with 14 bases identical to TRBD2. Unmatched junction bases numbered 9, after V lost 1 base and J lost 7 bases. The V gene's germline CDR1 is SGHTA and CDR2 FQGNSA. The CDR3 spans 18 residues.

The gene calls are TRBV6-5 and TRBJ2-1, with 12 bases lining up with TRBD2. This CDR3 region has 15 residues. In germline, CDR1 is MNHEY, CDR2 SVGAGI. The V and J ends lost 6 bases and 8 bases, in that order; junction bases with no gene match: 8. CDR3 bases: TGTGCCAGCAGCCTCCCGACTAGCGGGAGCCATGAGCAGTTCTTC. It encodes CASSLPTSGSHEQFF.

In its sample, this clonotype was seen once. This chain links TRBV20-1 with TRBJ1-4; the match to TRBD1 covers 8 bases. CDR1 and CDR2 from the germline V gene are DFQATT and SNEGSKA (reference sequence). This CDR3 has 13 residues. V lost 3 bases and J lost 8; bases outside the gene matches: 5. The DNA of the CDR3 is TGCAGTGCTAGGAACCCAGGGGGCGAAAAACTGTTTTTT. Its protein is CSARNPGGEKLFF.

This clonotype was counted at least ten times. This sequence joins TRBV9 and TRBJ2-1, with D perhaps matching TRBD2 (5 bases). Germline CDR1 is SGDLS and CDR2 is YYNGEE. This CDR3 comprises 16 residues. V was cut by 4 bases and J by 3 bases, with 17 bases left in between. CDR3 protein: CASSTTGSSSYNEQFF. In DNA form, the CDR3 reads TGTGCCAGCAGCACAACGGGGTCCTCCAGCTACAATGAGCAGTTCTTC. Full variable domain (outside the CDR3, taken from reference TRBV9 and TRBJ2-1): DSGVTQTPKHLITATGQRVTLRCSPRSGDLSVYWYQQSLDQGLQFLIQYYNGEERAKGNILERFSAQQFPDLHSELNLSSLELGDSALYFCASSTTGSSSYNEQFFGPGTRLTVL.

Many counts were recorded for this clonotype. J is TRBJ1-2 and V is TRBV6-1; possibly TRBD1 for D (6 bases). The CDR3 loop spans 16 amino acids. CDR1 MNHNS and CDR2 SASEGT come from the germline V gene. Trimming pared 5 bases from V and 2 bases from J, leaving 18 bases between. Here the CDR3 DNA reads TGTGCCAGCAGTCCAAGTGGGGGGGGCGCGAACTATGGCTACACCTTC. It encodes CASSPSGGGANYGYTF.

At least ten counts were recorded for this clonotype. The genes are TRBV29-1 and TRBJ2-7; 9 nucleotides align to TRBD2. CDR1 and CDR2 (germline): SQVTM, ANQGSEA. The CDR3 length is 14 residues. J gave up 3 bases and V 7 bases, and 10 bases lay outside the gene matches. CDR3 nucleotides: TGCAGCGCAAGAACGGGACTAGCAATCTACGAGCAGTACTTC. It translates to CSARTGLAIYEQYF.

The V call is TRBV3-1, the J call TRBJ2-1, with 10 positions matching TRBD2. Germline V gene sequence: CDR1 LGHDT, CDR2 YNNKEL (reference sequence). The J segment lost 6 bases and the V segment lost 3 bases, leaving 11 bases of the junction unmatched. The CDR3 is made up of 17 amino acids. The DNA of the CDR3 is TGTGCCAGCAGCCACCCCCGTACTAGCGGGAAAGGCAATGAGCAGTTCTTC. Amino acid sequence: CASSHPRTSGKGNEQFF.

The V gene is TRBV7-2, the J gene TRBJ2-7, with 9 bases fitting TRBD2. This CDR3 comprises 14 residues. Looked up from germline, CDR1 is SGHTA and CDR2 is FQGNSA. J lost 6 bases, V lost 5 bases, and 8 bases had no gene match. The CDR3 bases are TGTGCCAGCAGCCGGGGCGGGGGGGCGATCGAGCAGTACTTC. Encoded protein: CASSRGGGAIEQYF.

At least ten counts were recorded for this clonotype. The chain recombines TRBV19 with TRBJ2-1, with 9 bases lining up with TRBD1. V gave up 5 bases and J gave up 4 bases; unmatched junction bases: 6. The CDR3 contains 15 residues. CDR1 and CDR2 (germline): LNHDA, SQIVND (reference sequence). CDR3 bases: TGTGCCAGTAGTCCTAGACAGGGGGATTACAATGAGCAGTTCTTC. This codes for CASSPRQGDYNEQFF.

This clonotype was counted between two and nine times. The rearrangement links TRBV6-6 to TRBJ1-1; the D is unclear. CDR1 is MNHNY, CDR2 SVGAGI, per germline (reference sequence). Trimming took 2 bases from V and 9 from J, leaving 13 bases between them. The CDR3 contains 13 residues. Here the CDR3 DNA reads TGTGCCAGCAGTTACCAGGACGGGGAAAAAGCTTTCTTT. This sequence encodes CASSYQDGEKAFF.

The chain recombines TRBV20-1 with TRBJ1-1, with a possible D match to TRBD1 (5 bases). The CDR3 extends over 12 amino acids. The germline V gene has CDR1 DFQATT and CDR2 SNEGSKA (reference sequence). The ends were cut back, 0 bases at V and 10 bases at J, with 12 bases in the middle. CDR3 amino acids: CSAREAGVTAFF. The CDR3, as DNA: TGCAGTGCTAGAGAAGCGGGGGTTACAGCTTTCTTT.